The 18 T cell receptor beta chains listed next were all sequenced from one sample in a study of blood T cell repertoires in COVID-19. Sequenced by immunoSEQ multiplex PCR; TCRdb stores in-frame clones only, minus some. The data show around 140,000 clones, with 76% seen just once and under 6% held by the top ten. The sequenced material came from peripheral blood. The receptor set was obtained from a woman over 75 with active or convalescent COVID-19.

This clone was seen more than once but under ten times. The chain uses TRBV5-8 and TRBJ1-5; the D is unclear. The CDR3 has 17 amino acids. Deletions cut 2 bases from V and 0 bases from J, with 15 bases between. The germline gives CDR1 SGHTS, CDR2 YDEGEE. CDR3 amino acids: CASSLLFRFYSNQPQHF. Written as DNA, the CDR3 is TGTGCCAGCAGCTTATTGTTCAGGTTTTATAGCAATCAGCCCCAGCATTTT.

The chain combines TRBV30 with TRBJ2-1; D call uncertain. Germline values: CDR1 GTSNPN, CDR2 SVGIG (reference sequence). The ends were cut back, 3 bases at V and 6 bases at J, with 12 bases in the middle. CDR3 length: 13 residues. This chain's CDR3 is CAWSSHPGNEQFF. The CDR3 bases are TGTGCCTGGAGCTCTCATCCCGGCAATGAGCAGTTCTTC.

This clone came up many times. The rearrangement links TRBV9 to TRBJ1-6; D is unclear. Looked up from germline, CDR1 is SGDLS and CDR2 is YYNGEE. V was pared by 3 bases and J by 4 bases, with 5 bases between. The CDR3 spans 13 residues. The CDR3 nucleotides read TGTGCCAGCAGCGCCCAGTATAATTCACCCCTCCACTTT. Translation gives CASSAQYNSPLHF. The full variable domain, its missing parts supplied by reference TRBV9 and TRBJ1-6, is DSGVTQTPKHLITATGQRVTLRCSPRSGDLSVYWYQQSLDQGLQFLIQYYNGEERAKGNILERFSAQQFPDLHSELNLSSLELGDSALYFCASSAQYNSPLHFGNGTRLTVT.

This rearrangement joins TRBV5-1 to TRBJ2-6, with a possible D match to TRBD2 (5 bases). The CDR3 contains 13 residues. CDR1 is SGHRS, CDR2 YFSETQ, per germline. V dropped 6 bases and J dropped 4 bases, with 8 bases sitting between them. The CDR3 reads CASTEGGANVLTF. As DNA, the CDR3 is TGCGCCAGCACCGAGGGAGGGGCCAACGTCCTGACTTTC.

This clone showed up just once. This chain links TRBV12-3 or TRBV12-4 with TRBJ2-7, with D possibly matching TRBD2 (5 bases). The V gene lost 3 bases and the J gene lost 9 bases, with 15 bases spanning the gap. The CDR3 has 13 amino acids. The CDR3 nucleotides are TGTGCCAGCAGTTTGCGGGCGGACCCGGGGCAGTACTTC. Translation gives CASSLRADPGQYF.

The CDR3 nucleotides read TGTGCCAGCAGTGCGGACGCGGGGACAGATACGCAGTATTTT. It encodes CASSADAGTDTQYF. The gene calls are TRBV6-4 and TRBJ2-3, with D possibly matching TRBD2 (6 bases). The length of the CDR3 is 14 residues. Germline V lookup: CDR1 MRHNA, CDR2 SNTAGT. Trimming left V 4 bases short and J 3 bases short, with 11 bases between.

The CDR3 coding sequence is TGTGCCAGCTCTGGGGCGGTACCCTACGAGCAGTACTTC. This translates into CASSGAVPYEQYF. The rearrangement uses TRBV18 and TRBJ2-7, with a tentative D call TRBD1 (5 bases). Germline CDR1 and CDR2: KGHSH and LQKENI. The CDR3 is 13 residues long. Trimming removed 6 bases from V and 2 bases from J, with 11 bases in between.

The CDR3 protein is CATSSYRDPNQPQHF. DNA for the CDR3: TGTGCCACCAGCAGCTACCGGGATCCCAATCAGCCCCAGCATTTT. The gene calls are TRBV15 and TRBJ1-5; no clear D. CDR1 LNHNV and CDR2 YYDKDF come from the germline V gene (reference sequence). The CDR3 loop spans 15 amino acids. With 3 bases removed from V and 3 bases from J, the gap between germline ends came to 12 bases.

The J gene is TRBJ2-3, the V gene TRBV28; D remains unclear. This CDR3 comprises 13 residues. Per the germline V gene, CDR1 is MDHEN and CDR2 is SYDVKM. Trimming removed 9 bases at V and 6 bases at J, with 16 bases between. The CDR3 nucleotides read TGTGCCAGTAGTAGAACTTTCAGGGATACGCAGTATTTT. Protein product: CASSRTFRDTQYF.

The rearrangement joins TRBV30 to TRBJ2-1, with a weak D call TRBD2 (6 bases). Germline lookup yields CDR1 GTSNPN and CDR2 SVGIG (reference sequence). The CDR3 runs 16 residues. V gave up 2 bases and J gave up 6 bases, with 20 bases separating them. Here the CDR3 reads CAWSSPGSGKRNEQFF. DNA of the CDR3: TGTGCCTGGAGTTCCCCAGGTAGCGGTAAACGCAATGAGCAGTTCTTC. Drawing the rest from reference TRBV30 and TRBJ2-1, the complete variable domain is SQTIHQWPATLVQPVGSPLSLECTVEGTSNPNLYWYRQAAGRGLQLLFYSVGIGQISSEVPQNLSASRPQDRQFILSSKKLLLSDSGFYLCAWSSPGSGKRNEQFFGPGTRLTVL.

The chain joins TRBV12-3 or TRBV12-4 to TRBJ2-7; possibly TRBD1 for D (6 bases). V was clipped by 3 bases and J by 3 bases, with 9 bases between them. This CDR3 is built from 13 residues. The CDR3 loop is CASSFGQLYEQYF. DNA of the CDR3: TGTGCCAGCAGTTTCGGACAGCTCTACGAGCAGTACTTC.

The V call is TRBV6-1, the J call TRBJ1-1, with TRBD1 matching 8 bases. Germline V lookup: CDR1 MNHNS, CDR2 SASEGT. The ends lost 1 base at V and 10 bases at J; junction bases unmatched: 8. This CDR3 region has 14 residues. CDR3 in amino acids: CASSEGQGSLPAFF. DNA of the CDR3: TGTGCCAGCAGTGAAGGACAGGGGTCCTTGCCAGCTTTCTTT.

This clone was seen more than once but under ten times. This CDR3 reads CASRDRATNEKLFF. The CDR3 region has the DNA TGTGCCAGCAGGGACAGGGCAACTAATGAAAAACTGTTTTTT. This chain links TRBV6-5 with TRBJ1-4, with 8 bases matching TRBD1. The V segment lost 6 bases and the J segment 0 bases; nucleotides outside the gene matches: 0. Per germline, CDR1 MNHEY and CDR2 SVGAGI. The CDR3 runs to 14 residues.

CDR3 residues: CASSFGRSYEQYF. The CDR3 DNA sequence: TGTGCCAGCAGTTTTGGCAGATCCTACGAGCAGTACTTC. The chain carries TRBV12-3 or TRBV12-4 and TRBJ2-7; no definite D call. CDR3 length: 13 residues. V gave up 3 bases and J gave up 1 base, with 7 bases separating them.

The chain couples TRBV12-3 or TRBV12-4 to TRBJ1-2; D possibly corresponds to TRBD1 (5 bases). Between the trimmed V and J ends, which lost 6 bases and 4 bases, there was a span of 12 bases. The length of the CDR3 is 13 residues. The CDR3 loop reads CASRRPGAYGYTF. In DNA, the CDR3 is TGTGCCAGCAGACGTCCTGGGGCCTATGGCTACACCTTC.

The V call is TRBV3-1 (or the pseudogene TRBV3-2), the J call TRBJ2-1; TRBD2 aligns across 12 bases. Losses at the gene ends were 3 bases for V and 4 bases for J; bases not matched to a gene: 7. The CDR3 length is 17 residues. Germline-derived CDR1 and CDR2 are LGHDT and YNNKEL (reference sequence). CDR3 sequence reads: CASSHGSSGGAYNEQFF. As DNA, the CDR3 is TGTGCCAGCAGCCATGGTTCTAGCGGGGGGGCGTACAATGAGCAGTTCTTC.

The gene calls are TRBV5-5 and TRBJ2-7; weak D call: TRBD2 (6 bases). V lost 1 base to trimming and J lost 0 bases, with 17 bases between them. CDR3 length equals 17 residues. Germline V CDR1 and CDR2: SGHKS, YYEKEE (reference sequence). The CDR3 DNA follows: TGTGCCAGCAGCTTGAAATTCGGGGGATCCGGCTCCTACGAGCAGTACTTC. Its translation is CASSLKFGGSGSYEQYF.

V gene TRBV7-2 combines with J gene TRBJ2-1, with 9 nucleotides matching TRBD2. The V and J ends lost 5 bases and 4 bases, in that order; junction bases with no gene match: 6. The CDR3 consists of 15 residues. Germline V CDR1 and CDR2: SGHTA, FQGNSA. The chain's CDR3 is CASSHARGGYNEQFF. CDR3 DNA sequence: TGTGCCAGCAGCCACGCGCGGGGGGGGTACAATGAGCAGTTCTTC.